Sequencing of this T cell receptor beta chain was carried out in a study of blood T cell repertoires in COVID-19 (dated by TCRdb to 2020 to 2022). Broadly, across the study: The collaborator samples originated in the United States, Italy and Spain and spanned the acute and convalescent phases of COVID-19. The prospective study material was composed of cDNA or gDNA derived from T cells, B-cell-depleted T cells, or PBMCs. Deeply sampled blood TCRbeta repertoires from subjects exposed to, actively infected with, or recovered from COVID-19 were included in the dataset. A freely available public database, intended as a resource for researchers studying the immune response to SARS-CoV-2, is where the repertoires were released. Samples were obtained from the ongoing ImmuneRACE study (first 160 participants) and from 1,254 subjects provided by 6 global collaborators. A de-identified subject ID, COVID-19 status, age in years and sex were almost always included in the sample metadata. Where available, HLA class I and class II types were taken from metadata supplied by the sample provider and were not determined by assay-based typing.

The V end loses 2 bases and the J end loses 9 bases, and a stretch of 17 bases separates them. Measured from the cysteine to the phenylalanine, the CDR3 is 15 residues long. Only CDR3 DNA is held: 45 bases, read in frame from base 1. The germline V gene encodes CDR1 ENHRY and CDR2 SYGVKD. Notes on this clone: No cognate antigen has been identified for it. No base qualities exist here, and no much larger clone lies one base off it.

The collaborating institutions used their own protocols to collect whole blood in K2EDTA tubes. For TCRbeta analysis, collaborators shipped samples in one of three forms: frozen whole blood, isolated PBMCs, or DNA extracted from either of those sample types. Here is what the overall study found, with its caveats: How much clinical and demographic metadata was included differed by source and by participant, and the metadata was provided uncurated.

TCRbeta CDR3 regions were amplified from genomic DNA by means of the immunoSEQ Assay, a bias-controlled multiplex PCR. The study's processing was this. The number of nucleated cells in each sample was estimated from the amplification of reference gene primers within the assay. To quantify the absolute abundance of each unique TCRbeta CDR3 rearrangement, sequence reads were collapsed and filtered. For each sample, productive Simpson clonality was calculated as the square root of Simpson's diversity index over productive rearrangements. The clones in this table, taken by TCRdb from immuneACCESS, are in-frame only. Not every clone is retained; where verified, under half of the shortfall comes from an unresolved V gene, and the cause of the rest is unknown. V and J calls and clone size are as listed in that table; D and trimming were resolved from the DNA. The sample has 110,000 or so clones on record, 80% to 90% of them singletons. 2.4% of the sample goes to the ten largest clones.

The sequence joins TRBV10-3 to TRBJ2-1, and perhaps TRBD2 as D gene, on 5 matching bases. This TCR was sampled from a human donor in a cohort sampled during active COVID-19. Sequences were obtained from peripheral blood. The nucleotide sequence is TGTGCCATCAGTGAGCGGGGTCGGGATTATATTGAGCAGTTCTTC. The encoded protein is CAISERGRDYIEQFF.